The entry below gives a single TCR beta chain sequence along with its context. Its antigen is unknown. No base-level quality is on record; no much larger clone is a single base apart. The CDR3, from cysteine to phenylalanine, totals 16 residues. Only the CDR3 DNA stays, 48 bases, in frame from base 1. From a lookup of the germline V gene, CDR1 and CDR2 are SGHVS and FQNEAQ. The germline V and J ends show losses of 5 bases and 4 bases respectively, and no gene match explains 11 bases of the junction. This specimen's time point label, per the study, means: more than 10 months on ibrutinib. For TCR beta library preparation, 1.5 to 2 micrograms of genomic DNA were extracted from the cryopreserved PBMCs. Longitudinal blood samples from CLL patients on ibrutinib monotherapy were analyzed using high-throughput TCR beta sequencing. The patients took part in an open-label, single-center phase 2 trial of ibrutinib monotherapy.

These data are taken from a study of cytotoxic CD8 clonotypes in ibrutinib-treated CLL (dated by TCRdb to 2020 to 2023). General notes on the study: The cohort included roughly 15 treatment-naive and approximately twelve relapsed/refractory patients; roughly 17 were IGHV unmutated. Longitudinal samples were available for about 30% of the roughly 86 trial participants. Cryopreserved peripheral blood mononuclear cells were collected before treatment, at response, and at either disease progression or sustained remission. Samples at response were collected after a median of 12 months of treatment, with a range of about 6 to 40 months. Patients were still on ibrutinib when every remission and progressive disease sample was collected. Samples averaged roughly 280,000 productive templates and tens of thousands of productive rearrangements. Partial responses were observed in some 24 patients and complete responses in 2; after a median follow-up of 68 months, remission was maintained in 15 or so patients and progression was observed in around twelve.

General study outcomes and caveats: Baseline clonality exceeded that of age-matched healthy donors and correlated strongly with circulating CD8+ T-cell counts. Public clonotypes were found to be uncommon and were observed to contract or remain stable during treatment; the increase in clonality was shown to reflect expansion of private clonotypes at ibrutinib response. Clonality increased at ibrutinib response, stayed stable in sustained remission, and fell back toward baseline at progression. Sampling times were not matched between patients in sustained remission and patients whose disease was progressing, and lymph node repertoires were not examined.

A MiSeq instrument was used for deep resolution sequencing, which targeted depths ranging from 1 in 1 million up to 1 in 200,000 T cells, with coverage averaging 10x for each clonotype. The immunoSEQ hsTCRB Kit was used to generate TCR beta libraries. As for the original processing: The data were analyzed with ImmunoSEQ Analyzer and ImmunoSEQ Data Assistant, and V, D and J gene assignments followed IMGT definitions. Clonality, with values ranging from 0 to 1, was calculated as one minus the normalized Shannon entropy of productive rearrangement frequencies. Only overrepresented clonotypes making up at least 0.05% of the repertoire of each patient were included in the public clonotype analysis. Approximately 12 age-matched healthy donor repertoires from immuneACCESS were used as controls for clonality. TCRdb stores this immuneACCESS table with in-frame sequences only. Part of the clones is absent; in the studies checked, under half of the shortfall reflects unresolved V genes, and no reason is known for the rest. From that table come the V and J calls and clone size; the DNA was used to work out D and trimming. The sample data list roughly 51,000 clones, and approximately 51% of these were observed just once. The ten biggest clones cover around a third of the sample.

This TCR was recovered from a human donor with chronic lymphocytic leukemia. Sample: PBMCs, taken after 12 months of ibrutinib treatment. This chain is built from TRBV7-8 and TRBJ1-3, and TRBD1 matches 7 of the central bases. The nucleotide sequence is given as TGTGCCAGCAGCCTCCAAACAGGGGCTGGCGGAAACACCATATATTTT. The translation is CASSLQTGAGGNTIYF.